This T cell receptor beta chain was captured by sequencing in a study of control samples from healthy donors and cancer patients. The CDR3 covers 14 residues. Trimming shortened V by 8 bases and J by 0 bases, and 8 bases separated the two germline ends. The V gene's germline CDR1 is LNHDA and CDR2 SQIVND (reference sequence). Sequencing was performed with immunoSEQ multiplex PCR; in TCRdb, only in-frame clones are kept and a portion is missing. The sample records about 120,000 clones, approximately 90% being singletons. The rearrangement links TRBV19 to TRBJ2-6; TRBD1 is a possible D gene (6 bases). This sequence originates from a man aged 25-40 years in good health. The sequencing input was blood. The chain's CDR3 is CASGQNSGANVLTF. Here the CDR3 DNA reads TGTGCCAGTGGACAGAACTCTGGGGCCAACGTCCTGACTTTC.